These T cell receptor beta chains were read from a single sample in a study of blood T cell repertoires in COVID-19. Sequencing was performed with immunoSEQ multiplex PCR; in TCRdb, only in-frame clones are kept and a portion is missing. The sample lists some 190,000 clones; 89% were seen once. The sequenced material came from PBMCs or T cells enriched from blood (not recorded which). The source is a woman in her 40s with acute COVID-19. Both conserved end residues are part of each CDR3. The D gene is left open where the match is weak. Rows give clone size only sometimes, using once, few, many, or a class for an expanded clone.

D gene,J gene,clone size,V gene,CDR3 protein
TRBD1,TRBJ1-6,once,TRBV9,CASSVEGQGRSPLHF
.,TRBJ2-5,.,TRBV27,CASSTRGYQETQYF
TRBD2,TRBJ2-1,.,TRBV5-4,CASSLAPRLAGGNEQFF
.,TRBJ1-3,.,TRBV30,CAWSTARSGNTIYF
TRBD2,TRBJ2-5,.,TRBV5-1,CASRPGGKETQYF
TRBD2,TRBJ2-5,.,TRBV7-3,CASSSSGIAGETQYF
.,TRBJ1-4,.,TRBV2,CASITQGRGEKLFF
TRBD1,TRBJ1-3,few,TRBV4-1,CASSRQGVALSGNTIYF
.,TRBJ1-1,.,TRBV6-5,CASSLSPNTEAFF
TRBD1,TRBJ1-6,.,TRBV2,CASTLTGVNSPLHF
.,TRBJ2-7,.,TRBV15,CATSSEPVYEQYF
TRBD2,TRBJ2-7,once,TRBV3-1/TRBV3-2,CASSRAGTSIDEQYF
TRBD1,TRBJ1-3,.,TRBV7-9,CASSFETGYTTYSGNTIYF
TRBD1,TRBJ1-1,.,TRBV9,CASSVGGQVNTEAFF
.,TRBJ2-7,.,TRBV7-6,CASSLGRPTDEQYF
TRBD1,TRBJ1-2,.,TRBV18,CASSPLDRAVYGYTF
.,TRBJ2-1,once,TRBV4-3,CASSPQRHYNEQFF
TRBD1,TRBJ1-1,.,TRBV11-1,CASSDRGRSEAFF
TRBD2,TRBJ2-3,.,TRBV24-1,CATSRAGGNTDTQYF
.,TRBJ1-1,.,TRBV5-6,CASSLRATEAFF
TRBD1,TRBJ2-1,.,TRBV6-5,CASSYRDRVYNEQFF
TRBD1,TRBJ1-5,.,TRBV15,CATSRGGQGANKPQHF
.,TRBJ1-5,.,TRBV7-9,CASSSTGSSNQPQHF
TRBD1,TRBJ1-4,.,TRBV5-1,CASSSGQAAFNEKLFF
TRBD1,TRBJ2-7,.,TRBV2,CASSERGTGLKSKQYF
.,TRBJ1-1,.,TRBV2,CASSAPDRTVNTEAFF
.,TRBJ1-2,.,TRBV4-1,CASSQSPPGGGGYTF
.,TRBJ1-4,.,TRBV2,CASTATNEKLFF
.,TRBJ2-7,.,TRBV4-1,CASSQDLTRDSYEQYF